These 15 T cell receptor beta chains originate from one sample sequenced in a study of metastatic and nonmetastatic thyroid tumors. Treatment of any kind had been given to no patient before thyroid surgery. TCRdb reassembled clones from the PCR reads with MiXCR. The table records 25,000 to 30,000 clones, over 20% of them present only once. Source material: blood. The source is a female donor with papillary thyroid cancer or a benign thyroid nodule (not recorded which). Some clones in this sample may be carry-over from other donors' samples.

For this clone: A read error may produce the germline difference seen at one junction end. CDR3 DNA sequence: TGTCCTAGCGGAATGCGAGCGGGAGCCTACGAGCAGTACTTC. Translating gives CPSGMRAGAYEQYF. The chain couples TRBV12-5 to TRBJ2-7; the match to TRBD2 covers 8 bases. The germline CDR1 and CDR2 sequences are LGHNT and FRNRAP. The CDR3 sequence is 14 residues long.

To note about this clone: Other DNA variants within this sample encode the same CDR3. The CDR3 DNA follows: TGTGCCAGCAGCTTGGAAGCAGGTCCTGCAGGTGAGCAGTACTTC. Amino acids: CASSLEAGPAGEQYF. The chain combines TRBV5-4 with TRBJ2-7; no clear D. V was shortened by 0 bases and J by 7 bases, with 17 bases between the two germline ends. Germline V gene lookup returns CDR1 SGHNT and CDR2 YYREEE (reference sequence). The CDR3 loop spans 15 amino acids.

V gene TRBV28 combines with J gene TRBJ2-5, with D unclear. Germline assignment: CDR1 MDHEN and CDR2 SYDVKM. This CDR3 comprises 12 residues. V was shortened by 5 bases and J by 5 bases, with 9 bases between the two germline ends. In nucleotides, the CDR3 is TGTGCCAGCAGTCTGGATGGGGAGACCCAGTACTTC. This sequence encodes CASSLDGETQYF.

This clone was observed many times. The rearrangement links TRBV5-6 to TRBJ2-6; D gene uncertain. The CDR3 has 18 amino acids. Germline V gene lookup returns CDR1 SGHDT and CDR2 YYEEEE. V was clipped by 3 bases and J by 0 bases, with 16 bases between them. CDR3 residues: CASSSSWGHSSGANVLTF. The CDR3 DNA reads as TGTGCCAGCAGCTCCTCATGGGGTCATAGCTCTGGGGCCAACGTCCTGACTTTC.

This clone appeared a few times. The V and J genes are TRBV2 and TRBJ2-3, with 9 bases lining up with TRBD2. The germline V gene has CDR1 SNHLY and CDR2 FYNNEI. This CDR3 is 15 amino acids long. With 3 bases clipped from V and 3 bases from J, the junction kept 4 bases outside the gene matches. CDR3 protein: CASSDRTSETDTQYF. In DNA form, the CDR3 reads TGTGCCAGCAGTGACCGGACTAGCGAAACAGATACGCAGTATTTT.

This clone was counted once. The chain links TRBV30 to TRBJ1-6; D may be TRBD1 (5 bases). CDR1 is GTSNPN and CDR2 is SVGIG in the germline V gene (reference sequence). Trimming took off 2 bases at V and 9 bases at J, with 11 bases between the two ends. CDR3 size: 13 residues. The CDR3 loop reads CAWSWGGSSPLHF. The CDR3 coding sequence is TGTGCCTGGAGTTGGGGCGGATCTTCACCCCTCCACTTT.

The chain carries TRBV6-1 and TRBJ1-2; possible D gene TRBD1, 6 bases. The germline CDR1 and CDR2 sequences are MNHNS and SASEGT. V was cut by 2 bases and J by 4 bases, with 8 bases left in between. The CDR3 has 13 residues. The CDR3 loop reads CASSETGSYGYTF. The CDR3 DNA follows: TGTGCCAGCAGTGAAACAGGGTCCTATGGCTACACCTTC.

The CDR3 sequence: CASISSGGNSYNEQFF. For the CDR3, the DNA is TGTGCCAGCATATCTAGCGGGGGAAATTCCTACAATGAGCAGTTCTTC. The J gene is TRBJ2-1, the V gene TRBV11-2, with 10 bases aligning to TRBD2. The trim removed 7 bases at V and 1 base at J, leaving 7 bases unmatched. In germline, CDR1 is SGHAT, CDR2 FQNNGV. The CDR3 runs to 16 residues.

A remark on this clone: The identical CDR3 is also encoded by other nucleotide sequences in the sample. The J gene is TRBJ2-3, the V gene TRBV6-2 or TRBV6-3; D is perhaps TRBD2 (5 bases). CDR3 size: 14 residues. Trimming took off 5 bases at V and 5 bases at J, with 14 bases between the two ends. Germline values: CDR1 MNHEY, CDR2 SVGEGT. The CDR3 region is CASSPRLAGDTQYF. In nucleotides, the CDR3 is TGTGCCAGCAGTCCTAGACTGGCGGGAGATACGCAGTATTTT.

The chain has TRBV2 and TRBJ1-2; no firm D call. Trimming took 1 base from V and 1 from J, leaving 13 bases between them. Looked up from germline, CDR1 is SNHLY and CDR2 is FYNNEI. The length of the CDR3 is 16 residues. In DNA form, the CDR3 reads TGTGCCAGCAGTGAAGGATCGGTTTTAATTAACTATGGCTACACCTTC. Translating it yields CASSEGSVLINYGYTF.

This clone was recorded a few times. V and J are TRBV11-2 and TRBJ2-1; 9 bases map to TRBD2. The CDR3 runs to 15 residues. Germline CDR1 and CDR2: SGHAT and FQNNGV. The junction had 7 bases not matched to a gene; V was cut back by 3 bases and J by 7 bases. In nucleotides, the CDR3 is TGTGCCAGCAGCTTGGTAGCGGGAGAAAAGAATGAGCAGTTCTTC. It specifies CASSLVAGEKNEQFF. Filled out from reference TRBV11-2 and TRBJ2-1, the complete variable domain reads EAGVAQSPRYKIIEKRQSVAFWCNPISGHATLYWYQQILGQGPKLLIQFQNNGVVDDSQLPKDRFSAERLKGVDSTLKIQPAKLEDSAVYLCASSLVAGEKNEQFFGPGTRLTVL.

Concerning this clone itself: No conserved phenylalanine or tryptophan is present at the end of the CDR3, so a read error is the likely explanation. Because the CDR3's place on the DNA is in doubt, the DNA is left out and the CDR3 is given as listed by TCRdb. The gene calls are TRBV2 and TRBJ1-1; TRBD1 was called by the table and not checked on the DNA. The CDR3 is 10 amino acids in total, end residues counted. CDR1 and CDR2 (germline): SNHLY, FYNNEI. CDR3 residues: CASRLIQGYA.

This clone was counted many times. The sample contains more than one DNA sequence encoding this CDR3. This rearrangement joins TRBV29-1 to TRBJ1-4, with D possibly being TRBD1 (5 bases). V was cut by 2 bases and J by 5 bases, with 9 bases left in between. The CDR3 length is 13 residues. The germline gives CDR1 SQVTM, CDR2 ANQGSEA. As DNA, the CDR3 is TGCAGCGTTGAAAGGGGTCCCAATGAAAAACTGTTTTTT. This translates into CSVERGPNEKLFF.

In regard to this clone: The junction departs from germline at one end; a sequencing error may be responsible. V is TRBV9 and J is TRBJ2-5; TRBD2 aligns across 8 bases. CDR3 length: 15 amino acids. The germline V gene has CDR1 SGDLS and CDR2 YYNGEE. The CDR3 coding sequence is TGTGCCAGCAGCCTCTACAGCGGGAGTCTCCATGAGAAGTTATTC. It specifies CASSLYSGSLHEKLF.

In regard to this clone: One base away lies a much larger clone, so this may be a sequencing read error. Different DNA sequences within this sample yield the same CDR3. This chain uses TRBV30 with TRBJ1-4, with no clear D. This CDR3 has 15 residues. In germline, CDR1 is GTSNPN, CDR2 SVGIG (reference sequence). The CDR3 protein is CAWSAADGRNEKLFF. In DNA form, the CDR3 reads TGTGCCTGGAGTGCCGCGGACGGGAGGAATGAAAAGCTGTTTTTT.